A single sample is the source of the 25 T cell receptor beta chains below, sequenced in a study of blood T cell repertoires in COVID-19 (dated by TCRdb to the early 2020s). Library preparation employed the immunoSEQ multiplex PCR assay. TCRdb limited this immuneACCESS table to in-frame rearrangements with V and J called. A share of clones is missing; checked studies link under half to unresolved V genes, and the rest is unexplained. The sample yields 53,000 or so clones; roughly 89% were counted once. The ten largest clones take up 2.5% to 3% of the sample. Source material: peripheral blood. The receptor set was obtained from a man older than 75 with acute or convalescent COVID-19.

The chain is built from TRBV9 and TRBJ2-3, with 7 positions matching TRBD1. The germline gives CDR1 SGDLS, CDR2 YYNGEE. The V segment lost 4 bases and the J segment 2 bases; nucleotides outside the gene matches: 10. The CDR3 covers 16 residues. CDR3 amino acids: CASSPRGRANTDTQYF. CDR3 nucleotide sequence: TGTGCCAGCAGCCCGAGGGGGCGGGCTAACACAGATACGCAGTATTTT. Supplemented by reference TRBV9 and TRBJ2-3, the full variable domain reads DSGVTQTPKHLITATGQRVTLRCSPRSGDLSVYWYQQSLDQGLQFLIQYYNGEERAKGNILERFSAQQFPDLHSELNLSSLELGDSALYFCASSPRGRANTDTQYFGPGTRLTVL.

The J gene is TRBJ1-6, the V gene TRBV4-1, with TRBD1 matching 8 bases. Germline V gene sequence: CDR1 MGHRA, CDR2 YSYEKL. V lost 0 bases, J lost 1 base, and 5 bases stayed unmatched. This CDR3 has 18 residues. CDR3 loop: CASSQEGQGPSYNSPLHF. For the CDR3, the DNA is TGCGCCAGCAGCCAAGAAGGACAGGGACCGTCCTATAATTCACCCCTCCACTTT.

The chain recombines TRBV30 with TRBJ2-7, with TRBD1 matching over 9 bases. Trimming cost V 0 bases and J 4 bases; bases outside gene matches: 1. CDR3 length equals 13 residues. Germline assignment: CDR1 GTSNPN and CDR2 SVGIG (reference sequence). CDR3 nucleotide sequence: TGTGCCTGGAGTGTACAGGGGGCGTACGAGCAGTACTTC. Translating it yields CAWSVQGAYEQYF.

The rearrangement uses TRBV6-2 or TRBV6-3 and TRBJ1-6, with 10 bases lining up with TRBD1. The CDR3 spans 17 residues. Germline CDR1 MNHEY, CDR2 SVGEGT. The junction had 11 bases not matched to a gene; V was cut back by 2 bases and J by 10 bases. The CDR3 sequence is CASSYDPTGTGDSPLHF. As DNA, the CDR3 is TGTGCCAGCAGTTACGATCCCACCGGGACAGGGGACTCACCCCTCCACTTT.

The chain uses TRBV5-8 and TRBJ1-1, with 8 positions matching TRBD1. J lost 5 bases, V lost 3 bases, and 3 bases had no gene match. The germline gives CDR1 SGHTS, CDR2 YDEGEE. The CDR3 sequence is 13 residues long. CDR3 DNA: TGTGCCAGCAGCTCCACAGGGGGAACTGAAGCTTTCTTT. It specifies CASSSTGGTEAFF.

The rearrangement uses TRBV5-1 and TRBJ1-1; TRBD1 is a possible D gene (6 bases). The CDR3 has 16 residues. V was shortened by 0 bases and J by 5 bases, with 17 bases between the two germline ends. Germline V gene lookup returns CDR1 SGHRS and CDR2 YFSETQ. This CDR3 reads CASSLEGRGRGTEAFF. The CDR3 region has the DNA TGCGCCAGCAGCTTGGAGGGCAGGGGAAGAGGTACTGAAGCTTTCTTT.

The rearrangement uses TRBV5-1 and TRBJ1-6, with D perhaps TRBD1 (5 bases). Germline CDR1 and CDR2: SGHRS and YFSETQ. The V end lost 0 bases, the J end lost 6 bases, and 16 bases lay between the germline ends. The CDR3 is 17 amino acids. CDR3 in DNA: TGCGCCAGCAGCTTGGGGGGCAGCGCTACTTCTAATTCACCCCTCCACTTT. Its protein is CASSLGGSATSNSPLHF.

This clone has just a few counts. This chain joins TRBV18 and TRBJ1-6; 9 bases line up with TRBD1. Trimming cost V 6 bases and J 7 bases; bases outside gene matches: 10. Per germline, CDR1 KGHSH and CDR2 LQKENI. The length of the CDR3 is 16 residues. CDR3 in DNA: TGTGCCAGCTCGTTACGGACAGGGGTGTGGAATTCACCCCTCCACTTT. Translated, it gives CASSLRTGVWNSPLHF. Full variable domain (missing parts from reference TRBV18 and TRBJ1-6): NAGVMQNPRHLVRRRGQEARLRCSPMKGHSHVYWYRQLPEEGLKFMVYLQKENIIDESGMPKERFSAEFPKEGPSILRIQQVVRGDSAAYFCASSLRTGVWNSPLHFGNGTRLTVT.

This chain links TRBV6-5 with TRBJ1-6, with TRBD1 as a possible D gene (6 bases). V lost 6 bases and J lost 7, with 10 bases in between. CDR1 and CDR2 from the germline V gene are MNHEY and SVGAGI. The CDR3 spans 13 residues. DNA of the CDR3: TGTGCCAGCAGGGGACATCCAAATTCACCCCTCCACTTT. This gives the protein CASRGHPNSPLHF.

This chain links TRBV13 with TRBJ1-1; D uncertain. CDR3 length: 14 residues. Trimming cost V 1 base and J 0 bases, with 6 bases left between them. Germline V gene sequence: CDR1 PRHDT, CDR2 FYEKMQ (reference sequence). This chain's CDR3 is CASSLAGVNTEAFF. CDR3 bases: TGTGCCAGCAGCTTAGCGGGAGTGAACACTGAAGCTTTCTTT. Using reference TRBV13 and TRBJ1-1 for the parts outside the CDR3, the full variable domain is AAGVIQSPRHLIKEKRETATLKCYPIPRHDTVYWYQQGPGQDPQFLISFYEKMQSDKGSIPDRFSAQQFSDYHSELNMSSLELGDSALYFCASSLAGVNTEAFFGQGTRLTVV.

The CDR3 region is CASSQGRDYGYTF. In DNA form, the CDR3 reads TGCGCCAGCAGCCAAGGGCGGGACTATGGCTACACCTTC. The chain has TRBV4-1 and TRBJ1-2; no clear D gene. The CDR3 has 13 residues. The V and J ends lost 1 base and 3 bases respectively, with 6 bases between them. Germline CDR1 is MGHRA and CDR2 is YSYEKL.

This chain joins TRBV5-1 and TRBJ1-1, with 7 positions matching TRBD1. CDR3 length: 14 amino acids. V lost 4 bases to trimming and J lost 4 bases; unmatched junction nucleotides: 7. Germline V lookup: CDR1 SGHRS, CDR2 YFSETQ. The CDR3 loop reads CASSGGQKVTEAFF. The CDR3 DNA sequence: TGCGCCAGCAGCGGGGGACAGAAGGTCACTGAAGCTTTCTTT.

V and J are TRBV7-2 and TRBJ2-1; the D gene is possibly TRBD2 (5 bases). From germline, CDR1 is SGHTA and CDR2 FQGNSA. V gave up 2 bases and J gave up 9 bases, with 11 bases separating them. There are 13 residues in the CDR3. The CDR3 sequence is CASSLSPGSEQFF. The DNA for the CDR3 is TGTGCCAGCAGCTTAAGCCCGGGATCTGAGCAGTTCTTC.

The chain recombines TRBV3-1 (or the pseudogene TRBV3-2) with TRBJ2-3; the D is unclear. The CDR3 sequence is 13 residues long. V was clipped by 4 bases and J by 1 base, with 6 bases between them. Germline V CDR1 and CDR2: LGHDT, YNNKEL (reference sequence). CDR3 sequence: CASSPAGTDTQYF. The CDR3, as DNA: TGTGCCAGCAGCCCCGCAGGCACAGATACGCAGTATTTT.

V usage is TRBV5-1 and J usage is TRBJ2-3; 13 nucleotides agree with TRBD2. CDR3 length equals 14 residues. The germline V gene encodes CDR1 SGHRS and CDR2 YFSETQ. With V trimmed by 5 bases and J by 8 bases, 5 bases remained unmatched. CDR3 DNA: TGCGCCAGCAGAAGGACTAGCGGGGGAAGTACGCAGTATTTT. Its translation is CASRRTSGGSTQYF.

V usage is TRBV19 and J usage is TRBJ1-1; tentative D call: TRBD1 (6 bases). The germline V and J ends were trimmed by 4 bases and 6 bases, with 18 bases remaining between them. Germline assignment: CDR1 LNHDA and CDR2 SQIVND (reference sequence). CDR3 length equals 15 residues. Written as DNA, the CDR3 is TGTGCCAGTAGTAAACCCAGGGGTCCGAGGGCTGAAGCTTTCTTT. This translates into CASSKPRGPRAEAFF.

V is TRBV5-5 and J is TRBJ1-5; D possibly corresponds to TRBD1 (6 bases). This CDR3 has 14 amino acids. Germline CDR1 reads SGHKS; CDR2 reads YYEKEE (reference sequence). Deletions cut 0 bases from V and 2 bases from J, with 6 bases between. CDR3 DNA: TGTGCCAGCAGCTTGGACAGGGGCAATCAGCCCCAGCATTTT. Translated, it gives CASSLDRGNQPQHF.

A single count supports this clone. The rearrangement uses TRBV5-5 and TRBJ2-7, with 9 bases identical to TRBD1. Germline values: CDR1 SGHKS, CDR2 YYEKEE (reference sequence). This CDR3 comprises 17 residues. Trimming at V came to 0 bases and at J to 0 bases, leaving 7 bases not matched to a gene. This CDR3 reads CASSLEQGAPSSYEQYF. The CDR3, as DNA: TGTGCCAGCAGCTTGGAACAGGGGGCCCCCAGCTCCTACGAGCAGTACTTC.

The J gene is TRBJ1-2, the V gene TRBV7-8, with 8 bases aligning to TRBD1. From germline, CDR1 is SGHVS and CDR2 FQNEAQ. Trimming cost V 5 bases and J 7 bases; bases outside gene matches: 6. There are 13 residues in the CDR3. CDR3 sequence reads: CASSERTGSGYTF. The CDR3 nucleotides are TGTGCCAGCAGCGAGAGGACAGGGTCTGGCTACACCTTC.

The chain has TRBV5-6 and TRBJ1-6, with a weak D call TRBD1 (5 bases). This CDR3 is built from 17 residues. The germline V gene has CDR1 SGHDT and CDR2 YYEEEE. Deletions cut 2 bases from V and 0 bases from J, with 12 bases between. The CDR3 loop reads CASSLGGVSSYNSPLHF. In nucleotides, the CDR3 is TGTGCCAGCAGCTTAGGAGGGGTGAGCTCCTATAATTCACCCCTCCACTTT. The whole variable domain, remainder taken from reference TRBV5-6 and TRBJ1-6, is DAGVTQSPTHLIKTRGQQVTLRCSPKSGHDTVSWYQQALGQGPQFIFQYYEEEERQRGNFPDRFSGHQFPNYSSELNVNALLLGDSALYLCASSLGGVSSYNSPLHFGNGTRLTVT.

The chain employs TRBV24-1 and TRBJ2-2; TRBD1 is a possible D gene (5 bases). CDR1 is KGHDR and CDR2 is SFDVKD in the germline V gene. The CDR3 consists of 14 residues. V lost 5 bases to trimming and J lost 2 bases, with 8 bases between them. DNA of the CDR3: TGTGCCACCAGTGCAGGGCCTAACACCGGGGAGCTGTTTTTT. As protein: CATSAGPNTGELFF.

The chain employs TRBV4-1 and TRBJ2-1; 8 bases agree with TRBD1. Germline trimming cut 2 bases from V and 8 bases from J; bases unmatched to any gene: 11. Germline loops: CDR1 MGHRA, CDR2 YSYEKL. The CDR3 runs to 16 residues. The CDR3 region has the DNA TGCGCCAGCAGCCAATCTCCCGGACAGGGTTATCATGAGCAGTTCTTC. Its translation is CASSQSPGQGYHEQFF.

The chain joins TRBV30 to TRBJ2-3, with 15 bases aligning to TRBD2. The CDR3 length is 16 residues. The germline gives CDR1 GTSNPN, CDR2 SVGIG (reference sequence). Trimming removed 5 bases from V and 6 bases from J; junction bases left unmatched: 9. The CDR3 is CAWARGLAGGRDTQYF. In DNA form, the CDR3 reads TGTGCCTGGGCCCGGGGACTAGCGGGGGGACGGGATACGCAGTATTTT.

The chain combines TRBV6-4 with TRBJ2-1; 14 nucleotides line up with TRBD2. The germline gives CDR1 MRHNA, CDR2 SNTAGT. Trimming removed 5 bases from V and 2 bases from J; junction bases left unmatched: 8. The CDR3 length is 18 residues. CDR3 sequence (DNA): TGTGCCAGCAGTCGATCAGGGACTAGCGGGGGAACCTACAATGAGCAGTTCTTC. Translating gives CASSRSGTSGGTYNEQFF.

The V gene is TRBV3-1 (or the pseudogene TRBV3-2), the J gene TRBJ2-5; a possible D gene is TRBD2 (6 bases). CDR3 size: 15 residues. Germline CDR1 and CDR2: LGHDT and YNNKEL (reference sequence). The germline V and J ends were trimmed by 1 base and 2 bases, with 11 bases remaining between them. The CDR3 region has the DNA TGTGCCAGCAGCCAAGCGGGGGTAAGACAAGAGACCCAGTACTTC. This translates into CASSQAGVRQETQYF.